This T cell receptor beta chain was identified during a study of beta chain features in type 1 diabetes. The CDR3 has 14 amino acids. V was clipped by 0 bases and J by 5 bases, with 10 bases between them. Germline loops: CDR1 ENHRY, CDR2 SYGVKD. This clone has a handful of counts. Its matching antigen is unknown. Findings and caveats of the study: When cDNA is sequenced, cells with high TCR expression could be over-represented. The naive, central memory and Treg TCRB repertoires looked more alike in patients than they did in healthy donors.

As every portion of the isolated RNA was reverse transcribed, the sequencing read expressed TCRB transcripts. Repertoires were generated with immunoSEQ multiplex PCR, while TCRdb's copy carries only in-frame clones and drops some. The data hold about 250,000 clones, with 11% to 15% observed a single time. Sample: naive CD4+ T cells from blood. The chain employs TRBV10-3 and TRBJ1-1; weak D call: TRBD1 (5 bases). The TCR sequence derives from a woman between 40 and 55 years old in good health. CDR3 loop: CAISESGLRTEAFF. DNA for the CDR3: TGTGCCATCAGTGAGTCGGGGCTCCGGACTGAAGCTTTCTTT.